The clone carrying this T cell receptor (beta chain) appeared once. The record originates from a study of T cell changes during pregnancy in multiple sclerosis. This CDR3 has 17 residues. The germline V gene has CDR1 SNHLY and CDR2 FYNNEI. Trimming shortened V by 0 bases and J by 6 bases, and 20 bases separated the two germline ends. Data came from immunoSEQ multiplex PCR; TCRdb stores just in-frame clones and leaves some out. The sample records around 72,000 clones, about nine tenths being singletons. This sequence joins TRBV2 and TRBJ2-5, with D tentatively TRBD2 (7 bases). The clonotype was recovered from a female donor with multiple sclerosis, enrolled in a pregnancy study. This specimen consisted of CD4+ T cells from peripheral blood mononuclear cells, obtained before pregnancy. As DNA, the CDR3 is TGTGCCAGCAGTGAAGCGCTTCGGGGGGCAGGGGAGCAGACCCAGTACTTC. Encoded protein: CASSEALRGAGEQTQYF.